The clone carrying this TCR beta chain was counted at least ten times. CDR1 and CDR2 (germline): SGHAT, FQNNGV. Trimming took 5 bases from V and 11 from J, leaving 19 bases between them. This CDR3 is built from 15 residues. The data were taken from a study of T-cell reconstitution after alpha-beta-depleted transplantation in children. Unique molecular identifiers were used to barcode this TCRbeta library. TCRdb called the PCR reads again in MiXCR, with one record for every CDR3 protein. The table lists fewer than 90,000 distinct CDR3 sequences, about 6.7% of them singletons, with approximately 2.3% in the top ten.

Sequences were derived from PBMCs from the stem cell graft donor, sampled from the stem cell graft. The TCR comes from a human donor who donated a stem cell graft to a child with acute lymphoblastic leukemia. The gene calls are TRBV11-2 and TRBJ1-6, with D perhaps matching TRBD1 (5 bases). The CDR3 DNA follows: TGTGCCAGCAGCGATCCGGGACCCGAGTCTCCACCCCTCCACTTT. Protein product: CASSDPGPESPPLHF.